This T cell receptor beta chain stems from a study of T cell changes during pregnancy in multiple sclerosis. Some clones are missing from TCRdb's copy, which holds only in-frame ones; the method was immunoSEQ multiplex PCR. The data contain about 68,000 clones, about nine tenths of them singletons. V was clipped by 4 bases and J by 6 bases; unmatched bases: 5. Per the germline V gene, CDR1 is SGHAT and CDR2 is FQNNGV. CDR3 length: 14 amino acids. The receptor was derived from a female donor with multiple sclerosis, enrolled in a pregnancy study. Sequencing was performed on peripheral blood, taken in the third trimester of pregnancy. The J gene is TRBJ2-1, the V gene TRBV11-2, with 8 positions matching TRBD2. The CDR3 DNA reads TGTGCCAGCAGCTCCCGCCTAGCGGGCAATGAGCAGTTCTTC. This translates into CASSSRLAGNEQFF.